Described below is a single T cell receptor (beta chain) sequence and its context. Reverse transcription used about 0.45 to 1 ug RNA and random hexamers. TCRdb analysed the immunoSEQ multiplex PCR reads with MiXCR anew, one entry per CDR3 protein. The data contain about 130,000 distinct CDR3 sequences, 80% to 85% of them singletons. These data belong to a study of CD8 T cells in Susac syndrome. CDR3 length: 17 amino acids. CDR1 and CDR2 (germline): MNHNS, SASEGT. Trimming took 5 bases from V and 1 from J, leaving 18 bases between them. The chain employs TRBV6-1 and TRBJ1-3; no definite D call. Input material: CD8+ T cells from PBMCs. The clonotype was recovered from a human donor with multiple sclerosis. The CDR3 region is CASSPGLFEGSGNTIYF. The CDR3 DNA reads as TGTGCCAGCAGTCCCGGTCTTTTTGAGGGTTCTGGAAACACCATATATTTT.